This paragraph reports one TCR beta chain. This specimen belongs to a study of blood T cell repertoires in COVID-19. About the study: Donors in the United States, Italy and Spain gave samples during acute or convalescent COVID-19.

V shed 2 bases and J 7 bases; nucleotides not matched to a gene: 13. CDR3 size: 18 residues. The germline gives CDR1 LNHDA, CDR2 SQIVND (reference sequence). Followed over time, Seattle patients had been enrolled while infection was active. Repertoires were generated with immunoSEQ multiplex PCR, while TCRdb's copy carries only in-frame clones and drops some. The sample records roughly 150,000 clones, around 90% being singletons. The chain couples TRBV19 to TRBJ2-1; the match to TRBD2 covers 11 bases. The receptor comes from a man aged 18 to 35 with COVID-19, enrolled during active disease. Sample: peripheral blood. The CDR3 here is CASSIFPGLAVRGNEQFF. CDR3 nucleotides: TGTGCCAGTAGTATATTCCCGGGACTAGCGGTCAGAGGGAATGAGCAGTTCTTC.